This T cell receptor (beta chain) was captured in a study of blood T cell repertoires in COVID-19. Whole-study context: The samples span acute and convalescent COVID-19 from the United States, Italy and Spain. In each case, the material was cDNA or gDNA derived from T cells, B-cell-depleted T cells, or PBMCs.

The sample holds a few counts of this clone. As handled by the study authors: Amplifying reference gene primers gave estimates of nucleated cell counts. Some clones are missing from TCRdb's copy, which holds only in-frame ones; the method was immunoSEQ multiplex PCR. The DNA gave D and trimming, while V, J and clone size come from that table. The sample holds some 77,000 clones, 90% seen once. This CDR3 contains 18 residues. Germline V CDR1 and CDR2: SGHAT, FQNNGV. The junction had 10 bases not matched to a gene; V was cut back by 5 bases and J by 1 base. This chain joins TRBV11-2 and TRBJ2-1; TRBD2 matches at 11 bases. The TCR was taken from a woman of 80 years or more with active or convalescent COVID-19. Input material: peripheral blood. As DNA, the CDR3 is TGTGCCAGCAGCCTCCGACTCACTAGCGGGGGATCCTACAATGAGCAGTTCTTC. Protein product: CASSLRLTSGGSYNEQFF.